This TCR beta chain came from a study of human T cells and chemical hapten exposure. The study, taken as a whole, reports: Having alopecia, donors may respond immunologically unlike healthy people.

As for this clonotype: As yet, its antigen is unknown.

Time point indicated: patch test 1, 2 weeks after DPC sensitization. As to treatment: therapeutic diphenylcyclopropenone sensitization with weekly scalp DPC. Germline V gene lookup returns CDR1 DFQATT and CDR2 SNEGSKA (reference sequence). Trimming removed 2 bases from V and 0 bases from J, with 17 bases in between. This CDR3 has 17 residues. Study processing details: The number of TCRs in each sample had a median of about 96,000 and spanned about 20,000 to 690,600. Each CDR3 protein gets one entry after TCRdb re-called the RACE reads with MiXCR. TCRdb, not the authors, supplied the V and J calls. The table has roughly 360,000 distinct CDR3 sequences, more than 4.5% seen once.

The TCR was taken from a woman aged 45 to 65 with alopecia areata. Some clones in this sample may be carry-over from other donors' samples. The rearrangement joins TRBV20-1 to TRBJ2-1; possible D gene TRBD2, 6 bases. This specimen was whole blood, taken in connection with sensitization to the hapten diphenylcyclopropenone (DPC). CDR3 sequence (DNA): TGCAGTGCTAGACCGGGACTCCTAATGAGCTCCTACAATGAGCAGTTCTTC. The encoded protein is CSARPGLLMSSYNEQFF.